The clone carrying this TCR beta chain was counted at least ten times. Its antigen is not identified. Using quantitative 5'-RACE with molecular barcodes, the authors made TCR beta libraries. From the 5' RACE reads, TCRdb called clonotypes with MiXCR, one entry per CDR3 protein. This sample has over 110,000 distinct CDR3 sequences, with roughly 8.3% found just once. V lost 1 base and J 5 bases, leaving 12 bases between the germline ends. Per germline, CDR1 SGHKS and CDR2 YYEKEE (reference sequence). The CDR3 length is 14 residues. This sample stems from a study of CD8 T cells in ankylosing spondylitis. General observations from the study: There was a TCR beta motif, made of several highly homologous variants, that appeared characteristic of ankylosing spondylitis blood.

The specimen sequenced was synovial fluid, either unsorted or a sorted T cell fraction (not recorded which). This rearrangement joins TRBV5-5 to TRBJ1-1, with D perhaps TRBD1 (6 bases). This TCR was recovered from a male donor with ankylosing spondylitis. The CDR3 DNA is TGTGCCAGCAGCTTGAGGGGGGCGGGGACTGAAGCTTTCTTT. Protein: CASSLRGAGTEAFF. The full variable domain, in which reference TRBV5-5 and TRBJ1-1 provide the parts outside the CDR3, is DAGVTQSPTHLIKTRGQQVTLRCSPISGHKSVSWYQQVLGQGPQFIFQYYEKEERGRGNFPDRFSARQFPNYSSELNVNALLLGDSALYLCASSLRGAGTEAFFGQGTRLTVV.